This paragraph reports one TCR beta chain. Its antigen is unidentified. Method: immunoSEQ multiplex PCR; TCRdb's copy keeps in-frame clones and lacks some. The sample carries 90,000 to 100,000 clones, 84% recorded once. The data belong to a study of radiation and T cells in renal cell carcinoma. The time point here: blood 4 weeks post-SBRT, at nephrectomy. Specified treatment: 15 Gy SBRT to primary tumor, nephrectomy 4 weeks later. Nephrectomy followed 15 Gy stereotactic body radiation by 4 weeks. This renal cell carcinoma was of the clear cell type. The study, taken as a whole, reports: Baseline intratumoral clonotype presence is unknown without pretreatment biopsies. In blood, top tumor clones expanded by 2 weeks, shrinking by 4.

CDR1 SGHAT and CDR2 FQNNGV come from the germline V gene. The CDR3 has 13 amino acids. Trimming left V 5 bases short and J 4 bases short, with 12 bases between. The starting material was blood, obtained from a patient whose treatment included radiotherapy and nephrectomy. The source is a man in his 60s with renal cell carcinoma. The chain carries TRBV11-2 and TRBJ2-7; D possibly corresponds to TRBD1 (6 bases). CDR3 sequence: CASSAGDYYEQYF. As DNA, the CDR3 is TGTGCCAGCAGCGCAGGGGATTATTACGAGCAGTACTTC.